This passage covers 22 T cell receptor beta chains from one sample sequenced in a study of patients and donors after allogeneic stem cell transplantation. Via MiXCR, TCRdb re-called the RT-PCR reads, giving one row per CDR3 protein. Of approximately 220,000 distinct CDR3 sequences in the sample, 38% were seen once. The sequenced material came from blood, either unsorted or a sorted T cell fraction (not recorded which). All receptors come from a human donor who was either an allogeneic HSCT recipient or a stem cell or donor lymphocyte infusion donor (not recorded which). It is not recorded whose cells these are; they may come from a transplant donor.

This clonotype was counted a few times. This rearrangement joins TRBV28 to TRBJ1-2; 8 bases are shared with TRBD1. CDR1 and CDR2 from the germline V gene are MDHEN and SYDVKM. This CDR3 has 18 amino acids. Trimming took 2 bases from V and 4 from J; bases not matched to a gene: 15. In nucleotides, the CDR3 is TGTGCCAGCAGTTTACCGGGACAGGAAGGTTGGAGATCCTATGGCTACACCTTC. Amino acids: CASSLPGQEGWRSYGYTF.

This sequence joins TRBV6-6 and TRBJ1-3; D is unresolved. Germline assignment: CDR1 MNHNY and CDR2 SVGAGI (reference sequence). The germline V and J ends were trimmed by 0 bases and 12 bases, with 15 bases remaining between them. This CDR3 has 14 residues. The CDR3 DNA follows: TGTGCCAGCAGTTACTCCGGGGTTGCGGAGGACATATATTTT. It encodes CASSYSGVAEDIYF.

The V call is TRBV5-1, the J call TRBJ1-2, with 10 bases fitting TRBD1. V lost 0 bases and J lost 6; bases outside the gene matches: 8. Germline CDR1 is SGHRS and CDR2 is YFSETQ. The CDR3 contains 16 residues. In nucleotides, the CDR3 is TGCGCCAGCAGCTTGGCACCGGGACAGGGGCGGAATGGCTACACCTTC. As protein: CASSLAPGQGRNGYTF.

This clonotype was observed a handful of times. The chain has TRBV5-1 and TRBJ1-5; 8 positions agree with TRBD1. The CDR3 sequence is 14 residues long. Germline loops: CDR1 SGHRS, CDR2 YFSETQ. V lost 4 bases, J lost 4 bases, and 4 bases stayed unmatched. The CDR3 DNA reads TGCGCCAGCAGCACAGGGGGACTTAATCAGCCCCAGCATTTT. This encodes CASSTGGLNQPQHF.

The chain joins TRBV20-1 to TRBJ1-6; the D is unclear. Trimming took off 0 bases at V and 5 bases at J, with 8 bases between the two ends. The CDR3 is 14 residues long. Germline CDR1 is DFQATT and CDR2 is SNEGSKA (reference sequence). The CDR3 protein is CSARDPQNNSPLHF. The CDR3 DNA is TGCAGTGCTAGAGATCCACAGAATAATTCACCCCTCCACTTT.

The table lists this clonotype with a count of one. The chain is built from TRBV4-1 and TRBJ2-5; D gene unclear. Trimming removed 4 bases from V and 4 bases from J, with 10 bases in between. The CDR3 is 13 residues long. Germline V gene lookup returns CDR1 MGHRA and CDR2 YSYEKL. CDR3 loop: CASSPARPETQYF. DNA for the CDR3: TGCGCCAGCAGCCCGGCCAGGCCAGAGACCCAGTACTTC.

This clonotype was seen once. The chain is built from TRBV7-9 and TRBJ2-7; perhaps TRBD1 as D (5 bases). In germline, CDR1 is SEHNR, CDR2 FQNEAQ (reference sequence). The CDR3 contains 15 residues. Trimming took 1 base from V and 3 from J, leaving 13 bases between them. The CDR3 DNA follows: TGTGCCAGCAGCTTAGGGCGAACAGGTCTCTACGAGCAGTACTTC. Protein sequence: CASSLGRTGLYEQYF.

The table lists this clonotype with a few counts. The chain combines TRBV9 with TRBJ1-6, with D perhaps matching TRBD1 (5 bases). This CDR3 is 13 amino acids long. Trimming removed 5 bases at V and 6 bases at J, with 9 bases between. Germline V gives CDR1 SGDLS, CDR2 YYNGEE. The CDR3: CASRGEGNSPLHF. The CDR3 DNA is TGTGCCAGCAGAGGGGAAGGTAATTCACCCCTCCACTTT.

The chain employs TRBV7-9 and TRBJ1-2; 8 nucleotides agree with TRBD1. The germline V gene has CDR1 SEHNR and CDR2 FQNEAQ (reference sequence). The CDR3 covers 13 residues. V gave up 4 bases and J gave up 8 bases; unmatched junction bases: 6. The CDR3 DNA reads TGTGCCAGCAGCTCCGACAGGGGTAGCGGCTACACCTTC. Protein sequence: CASSSDRGSGYTF.

V and J are TRBV12-3 or TRBV12-4 and TRBJ2-1; no reliable D call. Trimming shortened V by 6 bases and J by 4 bases, and 4 bases separated the two germline ends. The CDR3 length is 11 residues. The CDR3 nucleotides read TGTGCCAGCAGAATATACAATGAGCAGTTCTTC. It codes for CASRIYNEQFF.

This chain uses TRBV2 with TRBJ2-7; TRBD1 matches 7 bases. The CDR3 totals 14 residues. Trimming cost V 4 bases and J 5 bases; bases outside gene matches: 8. Germline V CDR1 and CDR2: SNHLY, FYNNEI. The CDR3 protein is CASSVDRVSDEQYF. The DNA of the CDR3 is TGTGCCAGCAGTGTAGACAGGGTGAGCGACGAGCAGTACTTC.

The rearrangement links TRBV4-2 to TRBJ1-4; D remains unclear. Germline V CDR1 and CDR2: LGHNA, YNFKEQ. V shed 3 bases and J shed 4 bases, with 21 bases lying between them. This CDR3 is 18 amino acids long. The CDR3 is CASSQREALRGINEKLFF. CDR3 in DNA: TGTGCCAGCAGCCAGAGAGAGGCACTCCGAGGGATTAATGAAAAACTGTTTTTT.

This rearrangement joins TRBV28 to TRBJ2-4, with unresolved D. The CDR3 runs to 13 residues. Trimming shortened V by 8 bases and J by 6 bases, and 14 bases separated the two germline ends. Germline lookup yields CDR1 MDHEN and CDR2 SYDVKM. The CDR3 here is CASRPIGINIQYF. In DNA form, the CDR3 reads TGTGCCAGCCGCCCGATAGGGATAAACATTCAGTACTTC.

This clonotype was seen only a few times. This sequence joins TRBV20-1 and TRBJ1-5; D gene uncertain. With 2 bases removed from V and 0 bases from J, the gap between germline ends came to 8 bases. This CDR3 is built from 14 residues. Per germline, CDR1 DFQATT and CDR2 SNEGSKA (reference sequence). The DNA for the CDR3 is TGCAGTGCTAGAAAACACCATAGCAATCAGCCCCAGCATTTT. This gives the protein CSARKHHSNQPQHF.

Concerning this clonotype: The CDR3 end shows no conserved phenylalanine or tryptophan, and so a read error is likely. The chain carries TRBV20-1 and TRBJ2-3; either TRBD1 or TRBD2 may fit D (6 bases each). The germline V gene has CDR1 DFQATT and CDR2 SNEGSKA (reference sequence). Trimming cost V 6 bases and J 6 bases, with 22 bases left between them. This CDR3 is built from 15 residues. The CDR3 DNA reads as TGCAGTGCCAAGCGGTTGACGGGGGCCCCCGATACGCAGTATTTG. Protein product: CSAKRLTGAPDTQYL.

The rearrangement uses TRBV30 and TRBJ2-3; D remains unclear. Trimming removed 2 bases at V and 6 bases at J, with 9 bases between. This CDR3 spans 12 amino acids. Germline V gives CDR1 GTSNPN, CDR2 SVGIG (reference sequence). In DNA, the CDR3 is TGTGCCTGGAGTAAAAAGGCGGATACGCAGTATTTT. Translation: CAWSKKADTQYF. The whole variable domain, filled in from reference TRBV30 and TRBJ2-3, reads SQTIHQWPATLVQPVGSPLSLECTVEGTSNPNLYWYRQAAGRGLQLLFYSVGIGQISSEVPQNLSASRPQDRQFILSSKKLLLSDSGFYLCAWSKKADTQYFGPGTRLTVL.

Here the CDR3 DNA reads TGTGCCAGCAGCCACGGGACAGACTATAATTCACCCCTCCACTTT. Translation gives CASSHGTDYNSPLHF. V is TRBV5-6 and J is TRBJ1-6; 7 positions agree with TRBD1. The ends lost 4 bases at V and 3 bases at J; junction bases unmatched: 4. The CDR3 totals 15 residues. Germline CDR1 is SGHDT and CDR2 is YYEEEE.

This clonotype was observed a few times. The chain combines TRBV29-1 with TRBJ2-2, with 8 positions matching TRBD2. The germline V gene has CDR1 SQVTM and CDR2 ANQGSEA. Unmatched junction bases numbered 16, after V lost 6 bases and J lost 1 base. The CDR3 consists of 18 residues. The CDR3 here is CSVEAPASGSLNTGELFF. DNA for the CDR3: TGCAGCGTAGAGGCCCCGGCTAGCGGGTCCCTGAACACCGGGGAGCTGTTTTTT.

The CDR3 here is CASTPAGGYNEQFF. In DNA form, the CDR3 reads TGTGCCAGCACCCCAGCGGGGGGTTACAATGAGCAGTTCTTC. V and J are TRBV12-3 or TRBV12-4 and TRBJ2-1, with 9 bases fitting TRBD2. The V and J ends lost 7 bases and 4 bases, in that order; junction bases with no gene match: 5. This CDR3 is 14 amino acids long.

This clonotype was recorded a few times. The chain carries TRBV5-8 and TRBJ1-6, with D perhaps matching TRBD1 (5 bases). Germline CDR1 SGHTS, CDR2 YDEGEE. Trimming cost V 0 bases and J 8 bases, with 12 bases left between them. This CDR3 has 15 residues. This CDR3 reads CASSLGTRGYSPLHF. The CDR3 coding sequence is TGTGCCAGCAGCTTGGGGACAAGGGGTTATTCACCCCTCCACTTT. The full variable domain, rest sourced from reference TRBV5-8 and TRBJ1-6, is EAGVTQSPTHLIKTRGQQATLRCSPISGHTSVYWYQQALGLGLQFLLWYDEGEERNRGNFPPRFSGRQFPNYSSELNVNALELEDSALYLCASSLGTRGYSPLHFGNGTRLTVT.

V gene TRBV5-1 combines with J gene TRBJ1-1, with 9 positions matching TRBD1. The CDR3 sequence is 15 residues long. CDR1 and CDR2 from the germline V gene are SGHRS and YFSETQ. The V gene end was trimmed by 2 bases and the J gene end by 1 base; junction bases not matched to a gene: 3. In DNA, the CDR3 is TGCGCCAGCAGCTTTCAGGACAGGGGGAACACTGAAGCTTTCTTT. Amino acids: CASSFQDRGNTEAFF.

This clonotype was seen a few times. The chain is built from TRBV5-1 and TRBJ1-1; 9 nucleotides agree with TRBD1. Germline-derived CDR1 and CDR2 are SGHRS and YFSETQ. This CDR3 is built from 19 residues. Trimming took 4 bases from V and 1 from J; bases not matched to a gene: 17. Here the CDR3 reads CASSRPLSWTGEENTEAFF. The CDR3 bases are TGCGCCAGCAGCCGACCCTTATCCTGGACAGGGGAAGAGAACACTGAAGCTTTCTTT.